Listed here are 30 T cell receptor beta chains from one sample, sequenced in a study of T cell clonality in common variable immunodeficiency. General study findings and limits: In common variable immunodeficiency, TCR beta chains reportedly carried fewer deletions and N-nucleotide insertions.

For these receptors, no antigen is known. Assay: immunoSEQ multiplex PCR; the TCRdb copy retains only in-frame clones and omits some. The profile covers 15,000 to 20,000 clones, none occurring a single time. The specimen was peripheral blood mononuclear cells. Source of these receptors: a human donor with common variable immunodeficiency.

This clone has at least ten counts. The CDR3 extends 3 residues past the end of the read, so its final part is completed from the germline J gene. The chain carries TRBV12-3 or TRBV12-4 and TRBJ2-1; D is undetermined. This CDR3 region has 13 residues. V was clipped by 4 bases and J by 6 bases, with 10 bases between them. This CDR3 is CASSYGQLNEQFF. The CDR3 bases that were read are TGTGCCAGCAGTTATGGGCAGCTCAATGAG.

This clone has at least ten counts. Sequencing ends 3 residues short of the CDR3 end; the germline J gene provides the rest. This chain connects TRBV7-9 to TRBJ2-7; TRBD1 matches 11 bases. The length of the CDR3 is 14 residues. Germline V gene data show CDR1 as SEHNR and CDR2 as FQNEAQ (reference sequence). Germline trimming cut 5 bases from V and 2 bases from J; bases unmatched to any gene: 2. CDR3 bases read: TGTGCCAGCAGCCGGGACAGGGGGGCCTACGAG. Protein sequence: CASSRDRGAYE. The whole CDR3 reads CASSRDRGAYEQYF.

Within the sample, this clone is medium-sized. The sequenced fragment ends 3 residues before the CDR3 boundary, so the rest is inferred from the germline J gene. The V call is TRBV29-1, the J call TRBJ1-2, with TRBD1 matching over 7 bases. Germline assignment: CDR1 SQVTM and CDR2 ANQGSEA. V lost 8 bases to trimming and J lost 1 base; unmatched junction nucleotides: 1. This CDR3 has 11 amino acids. CDR3: CSTGDNYGYTF. Partial CDR3 DNA: TGCAGCACAGGGGATAACTATGGC.

With regard to this clone: From the germline J gene comes the end of the CDR3, since the read stops 3 residues before it. The rearrangement links TRBV18 to TRBJ1-2, with D possibly being TRBD1 (5 bases). Germline CDR1 and CDR2: KGHSH and LQKENI. The CDR3 totals 15 residues. The V gene lost 3 bases and the J gene lost 4 bases, with 15 bases spanning the gap. CDR3 DNA, as far as it was read: TGTGCCAGCTCACCCCGGGACTCCGAAATCTATGGC. As protein: CASSPRDSEIYG. The whole CDR3 protein is CASSPRDSEIYGYTF. Full variable domain (remainder filled in from reference TRBV18 and TRBJ1-2): NAGVMQNPRHLVRRRGQEARLRCSPMKGHSHVYWYRQLPEEGLKFMVYLQKENIIDESGMPKERFSAEFPKEGPSILRIQQVVRGDSAAYFCASSPRDSEIYGYTFGSGTRLTVV.

Note on this clone: From the germline J gene comes the end of the CDR3, since the read stops 3 residues before it. The chain has TRBV6-2 or TRBV6-3 and TRBJ2-7; TRBD1 aligns across 7 bases. The length of the CDR3 is 14 residues. V was pared by 6 bases and J by 2 bases, with 7 bases of the junction left unmatched. Germline CDR1 and CDR2: MNHEY and SVGEGT. The covered CDR3 bases are TGTGCCAGCAGCCACAGGGGCCTGACCTACGAG. Its translation: CASSHRGLTYE. In full, the CDR3 reads CASSHRGLTYEQYF.

This clone came up a few times. The read ends 3 residues shy of where the CDR3 ends; the end is completed using the germline J gene. V and J are TRBV18 and TRBJ1-2, with 7 bases that match TRBD1. Trimming cost V 6 bases and J 6 bases; bases outside gene matches: 4. Per the germline V gene, CDR1 is KGHSH and CDR2 is LQKENI. The CDR3 spans 12 residues. CDR3 bases read: TGTGCCAGCTCGCAACAGGGGAATGGC. This gives the protein CASSQQGNG. The full CDR3 protein reads CASSQQGNGYTF.

This clone was observed a handful of times. The read is 3 residues too short to cover the CDR3 end, so that end is filled in from the germline J gene. The rearrangement links TRBV18 to TRBJ1-1; D uncertain. Per germline, CDR1 KGHSH and CDR2 LQKENI. CDR3 length: 16 amino acids. Between the trimmed V and J ends, which lost 1 base and 1 base, there was a span of 13 bases. The covered CDR3 bases are TGTGCCAGCTCACCACTCGTGGGCGCAGCGAACACTGAA. This gives the protein CASSPLVGAANTE. The full CDR3 reads CASSPLVGAANTEAFF. Filled out from reference TRBV18 and TRBJ1-1, the complete variable domain reads NAGVMQNPRHLVRRRGQEARLRCSPMKGHSHVYWYRQLPEEGLKFMVYLQKENIIDESGMPKERFSAEFPKEGPSILRIQQVVRGDSAAYFCASSPLVGAANTEAFFGQGTRLTVV.

On this clone itself: The read ends 3 residues early relative to the CDR3; the germline J gene fills the gap. This chain joins TRBV18 and TRBJ2-5; TRBD2 matches 7 bases. Germline lookup yields CDR1 KGHSH and CDR2 LQKENI. J lost 3 bases, V lost 3 bases, and 10 bases had no gene match. This CDR3 contains 16 residues. CDR3 DNA (partial): TGTGCCAGCTCACCTCAATGGGGGGGTTTGGAAGAGACC. Its protein product is CASSPQWGGLEET. The CDR3 reads in full as CASSPQWGGLEETQYF.

In this sample, this clone turned up a few times. The read ends 3 residues before the CDR3 terminus; that terminus is restored from the germline J gene. The chain couples TRBV11-2 to TRBJ2-7, with 8 bases matching TRBD2. CDR1 SGHAT and CDR2 FQNNGV come from the germline V gene. With 5 bases clipped from V and 2 bases from J, the junction kept 5 bases outside the gene matches. The CDR3 is 14 amino acids. Partial CDR3 DNA: TGTGCCAGCAGCGTAGGGCGGGGGGCCTACGAG. Its protein product is CASSVGRGAYE. The full CDR3 protein is CASSVGRGAYEQYF. Together with reference TRBV11-2 and TRBJ2-7, the CDR3 gives the full variable domain: EAGVAQSPRYKIIEKRQSVAFWCNPISGHATLYWYQQILGQGPKLLIQFQNNGVVDDSQLPKDRFSAERLKGVDSTLKIQPAKLEDSAVYLCASSVGRGAYEQYFGPGTRLTVT.

A few counts support this clone. The sequence runs out 3 residues before the end of the CDR3; the remainder is reconstructed from the germline J gene. V and J are TRBV19 and TRBJ1-2, with D maybe TRBD1 (5 bases). Germline V gene lookup returns CDR1 LNHDA and CDR2 SQIVND (reference sequence). Trimming cost V 6 bases and J 1 base, with 12 bases left between them. The CDR3 spans 14 residues. The covered CDR3 bases are TGTGCCAGTAGGACCATGACAGTTAACTATGGC. It encodes CASRTMTVNYG. The full CDR3 reads CASRTMTVNYGYTF.

This clone was seen a few times. With the read ending 3 residues before the CDR3 end, the germline J gene is used to fill in that end. The J gene is TRBJ2-1, the V gene TRBV19; 9 bases map to TRBD1. Germline V lookup: CDR1 LNHDA, CDR2 SQIVND (reference sequence). There are 13 residues in the CDR3. V trimming: 6 bases; J trimming: 8 bases; junction bases outside the gene matches: 5. The sequenced CDR3 bases are TGTGCCAGTAGACGGACAGGGGACGATGAG. Translating it yields CASRRTGDDE. In full, the CDR3 reads CASRRTGDDEQFF.

This clone rates as medium-sized. The CDR3 extends 3 residues past the end of the read, so its final part is completed from the germline J gene. The V call is TRBV2, the J call TRBJ2-7, with 10 bases identical to TRBD1. The CDR3 is 13 amino acids. The trim removed 10 bases at V and 5 bases at J, leaving 8 bases unmatched. CDR1 SNHLY and CDR2 FYNNEI come from the germline V gene. The CDR3 bases that were read are TGTGCCAACGGGGGACAGGGGAAAAACGAG. As protein: CANGGQGKNE. The whole CDR3 region reads CANGGQGKNEQYF.

The CDR3 bases that were read are TGCGCCAGCAGCCTAGGACTAGCGGGACGCCAAGAGACC. Translating gives CASSLGLAGRQET. The entire CDR3 protein is CASSLGLAGRQETQYF. The chain links TRBV5-1 to TRBJ2-5, with 12 bases lining up with TRBD2. Sequencing ends 3 residues short of the CDR3 end; the germline J gene provides the rest. Germline V gives CDR1 SGHRS, CDR2 YFSETQ. This CDR3 has 16 residues. V lost 4 bases to trimming and J lost 1 base; unmatched junction nucleotides: 5. The complete variable domain, with remaining parts taken from reference TRBV5-1 and TRBJ2-5, reads KAGVTQTPRYLIKTRGQQVTLSCSPISGHRSVSWYQQTPGQGLQFLFEYFSETQRNKGNFPGRFSGRQFSNSRSEMNVSTLELGDSALYLCASSLGLAGRQETQYFGPGTRLLVL.

This clone was picked up many times. The read ends 3 residues shy of where the CDR3 ends; the end is completed using the germline J gene. The chain couples TRBV18 to TRBJ2-3, with D hard to call. The V end was cut by 3 bases, the J end by 5 bases, with 12 bases between. From germline, CDR1 is KGHSH and CDR2 LQKENI. The CDR3 is made up of 14 amino acids. The CDR3 bases that were read are TGTGCCAGCTCACCCATCACCCTCGGAGATACG. Its protein product is CASSPITLGDT. The entire CDR3 sequence reads CASSPITLGDTQYF.

A word on this clone: The read ends 3 residues shy of where the CDR3 ends; the end is completed using the germline J gene. The chain uses TRBV11-2 and TRBJ2-5; D call uncertain. CDR1 is SGHAT and CDR2 is FQNNGV in the germline V gene. The CDR3 is made up of 15 amino acids. The ends were cut back, 0 bases at V and 4 bases at J, with 12 bases in the middle. The DNA read from the CDR3 is TGTGCCAGCAGCTTAGATTCCAAAATTAGAGAGACC. Protein sequence: CASSLDSKIRET. The full CDR3 sequence reads CASSLDSKIRETQYF.

Many counts were recorded for this clone. The CDR3 goes on 3 residues after the read ends, and that part is filled in from the germline J gene. The J gene is TRBJ2-1, the V gene TRBV19; 9 nucleotides line up with TRBD2. The CDR3 totals 13 residues. Losses at the gene ends were 7 bases for V and 3 bases for J; bases not matched to a gene: 1. Germline assignment: CDR1 LNHDA and CDR2 SQIVND (reference sequence). CDR3 amino acids: CASKRGDYNEQFF. CDR3 DNA (partial): TGTGCCAGTAAGCGGGGGGACTACAATGAG.

Ten or more counts support this clone. The read halts 3 residues ahead of the CDR3 end, with the missing end drawn from the germline J gene. The chain recombines TRBV7-6 with TRBJ2-3, with TRBD2 matching over 16 bases. CDR1 SGHVS and CDR2 FNYEAQ come from the germline V gene. V dropped 4 bases and J dropped 1; count of bases not matched to a gene: 5. The CDR3 runs to 18 residues. This chain's CDR3 is CASSSPGLAGGRTDTQYF. The CDR3 bases that were read are TGTGCCAGCAGCTCTCCGGGACTAGCGGGGGGGCGCACAGATACG.

With regard to this clone: The read halts 3 residues ahead of the CDR3 end, with the missing end drawn from the germline J gene. The chain joins TRBV7-8 to TRBJ2-1; 8 nucleotides line up with TRBD2. CDR3 size: 17 residues. Germline values: CDR1 SGHVS, CDR2 FQNEAQ. After removal of 5 bases from V and 0 bases from J, the junction contained 9 bases not matched to a gene. The CDR3 loop is CASSTLRTSFSYNEQFF. The CDR3 bases that were read are TGTGCCAGCAGCACACTAAGGACTAGCTTCTCCTACAATGAG.

At least ten counts were recorded for this clone. The read falls 3 residues short of the CDR3 end, and the missing part is taken from the germline J gene. The chain joins TRBV6-2 or TRBV6-3 to TRBJ2-1; no clear D. This CDR3 is built from 12 residues. V lost 6 bases to trimming and J lost 7 bases, with 10 bases between them. Germline V gives CDR1 MNHEY, CDR2 SVGEGT. CDR3 in amino acids: CASSLGGNEQFF. CDR3 DNA (partial): TGTGCCAGCAGCCTAGGTGGAAATGAG.

This clone was recorded a few times. CDR3 region: CASSLTLRGGRTEAFF. The part of the CDR3 DNA that was read is TGTGCCAGCAGCTTAACTCTAAGGGGGGGCCGTACTGAA. The chain recombines TRBV7-3 with TRBJ1-1; a weak D match, TRBD1 (6 bases). The CDR3 is cut off 3 residues early in the read; its end comes from the germline J gene. V gave up 0 bases and J gave up 5 bases, with 16 bases separating them. This CDR3 comprises 16 residues. The germline CDR1 and CDR2 sequences are SGHTA and FQGTGA.

CDR3 DNA, as far as it was read: TGTGCCAGCAGCTTTGGACAGGGGAATGAAAAA. This sequence encodes CASSFGQGNEK. The complete CDR3 protein is CASSFGQGNEKLFF. The V and J genes are TRBV7-9 and TRBJ1-4; 9 bases line up with TRBD1. The sequenced fragment ends 3 residues before the CDR3 boundary, so the rest is inferred from the germline J gene. The length of the CDR3 is 14 residues. CDR1 is SEHNR and CDR2 is FQNEAQ in the germline V gene (reference sequence). V gave up 3 bases and J gave up 5 bases; unmatched junction bases: 1.

The sample holds a few counts of this clone. The DNA ends 3 residues before the CDR3 does, and the rest of the CDR3 is filled in from the germline J gene. V usage is TRBV10-2 and J usage is TRBJ2-1, with TRBD1 as a possible D gene (5 bases). Germline V gene sequence: CDR1 WSHSY, CDR2 SAAADI. The CDR3 has 12 residues. The ends were cut back, 4 bases at V and 8 bases at J, with 9 bases in the middle. The sequenced CDR3 bases are TGCGCCAGCAGTGTCCTAGGGGATGAG. Translated, it gives CASSVLGDE. The CDR3 reads in full as CASSVLGDEQFF.

In its sample, this clone was seen a few times. The observed sequence ends 3 residues before the CDR3 terminus, with the missing tail filled in from the germline J gene. The chain is built from TRBV5-1 and TRBJ2-5, with 9 bases that match TRBD1. The germline V gene has CDR1 SGHRS and CDR2 YFSETQ. There are 15 residues in the CDR3. The V and J ends lost 3 bases and 2 bases, in that order; junction bases with no gene match: 5. The DNA read from the CDR3 is TGCGCCAGCAGCTCCAGGACAGGGGTTCAAGAGACC. Translation gives CASSSRTGVQET. The entire CDR3 sequence reads CASSSRTGVQETQYF.

Incomplete CDR3 DNA: TGTGCCAGCAGCTTAGGAGGGGGCGGATACGAG. It is translated as CASSLGGGGYE. The complete CDR3 reads CASSLGGGGYEQYF. The V gene is TRBV7-9, the J gene TRBJ2-7; 7 bases fit TRBD1. The read terminates 3 residues before the CDR3 end, so the remaining end is supplied by the germline J gene. V lost 1 base and J lost 4; bases outside the gene matches: 4. The length of the CDR3 is 14 residues. The germline CDR1 and CDR2 sequences are SEHNR and FQNEAQ (reference sequence).

As for this clone: From the germline J gene comes the end of the CDR3, since the read stops 3 residues before it. The chain has TRBV5-6 and TRBJ2-5; D possibly corresponds to TRBD1 (6 bases). Trimming left V 4 bases short and J 7 bases short, with 17 bases between. The CDR3 length is 14 residues. The germline V gene encodes CDR1 SGHDT and CDR2 YYEEEE. The CDR3 reads CASSEGHQMGTQYF. The CDR3 bases that were read are TGTGCCAGCAGCGAGGGACACCAAATGGGGACC.

This clone was counted only a few times. The CDR3 is cut off 3 residues early in the read; its end comes from the germline J gene. V gene TRBV18 combines with J gene TRBJ2-3; 9 bases align to TRBD1. CDR1 is KGHSH and CDR2 is LQKENI in the germline V gene. CDR3 length: 15 residues. V shed 6 bases and J 3 bases; nucleotides not matched to a gene: 7. CDR3 DNA (partial): TGTGCCAGCTCCCGGGACAGGGCCGAAACAGATACG. This sequence encodes CASSRDRAETDT. The whole CDR3 is CASSRDRAETDTQYF. Drawing the rest from reference TRBV18 and TRBJ2-3, the complete variable domain is NAGVMQNPRHLVRRRGQEARLRCSPMKGHSHVYWYRQLPEEGLKFMVYLQKENIIDESGMPKERFSAEFPKEGPSILRIQQVVRGDSAAYFCASSRDRAETDTQYFGPGTRLTVL.

This clone has more than one count but fewer than ten. The read stops 3 residues short of the end of the CDR3; the missing end is completed from the germline J gene. The V call is TRBV18, the J call TRBJ1-6, with 8 bases matching TRBD1. Germline trimming cut 3 bases from V and 10 bases from J; bases unmatched to any gene: 2. This CDR3 region has 13 residues. Germline V gene sequence: CDR1 KGHSH, CDR2 LQKENI. The CDR3 DNA, read in part, is TGTGCCAGCTCACCGGACAGGGACTCACCC. It codes for CASSPDRDSP. The complete CDR3 protein is CASSPDRDSPLHF. Supplemented by reference TRBV18 and TRBJ1-6, the full variable domain reads NAGVMQNPRHLVRRRGQEARLRCSPMKGHSHVYWYRQLPEEGLKFMVYLQKENIIDESGMPKERFSAEFPKEGPSILRIQQVVRGDSAAYFCASSPDRDSPLHFGNGTRLTVT.

This clone was seen only a few times. Read sequence stops 3 residues before the CDR3 end, and the germline J gene provides the missing end. The gene calls are TRBV2 and TRBJ1-2, with D possibly TRBD1 on 6 matching bases. The CDR3 has 13 residues. The V and J ends lost 6 bases and 4 bases respectively, with 12 bases between them. Per the germline V gene, CDR1 is SNHLY and CDR2 is FYNNEI. The CDR3: CASRVGQIYGYTF. CDR3 DNA, as far as it was read: TGTGCCAGCAGGGTAGGACAGATCTATGGC.

This clone was counted only a few times. The CDR3 sequence: CASSGPGFTDTQYF. The covered CDR3 bases are TGTGCCAGCAGTGGTCCAGGATTCACAGATACG. This chain joins TRBV6-1 and TRBJ2-3; D not certain. With the read ending 3 residues before the CDR3 end, the germline J gene is used to fill in that end. The length of the CDR3 is 14 residues. The V gene lost 4 bases and the J gene lost 2 bases, with 10 bases spanning the gap. Germline CDR1 MNHNS, CDR2 SASEGT.

This clone was seen repeatedly, ten times or more. The read falls 3 residues short of the CDR3 end, and the missing part is taken from the germline J gene. The genes are TRBV2 and TRBJ2-1; TRBD2 aligns across 7 bases. This CDR3 has 14 residues. CDR1 is SNHLY, CDR2 FYNNEI, per germline. The junction had 7 bases not matched to a gene; V was cut back by 7 bases and J by 4 bases. The CDR3 sequence: CASKAGTGYNEQFF. The sequenced CDR3 bases are TGTGCCAGCAAAGCGGGAACGGGATACAATGAG.